Sequencing of this TCR beta chain was carried out in a study of shared clonotypes between healthy human individuals. The CDR3 spans 16 residues. The germline V gene encodes CDR1 SGHNT and CDR2 YYREEE (reference sequence). Between the trimmed V and J ends, which lost 4 bases and 0 bases, there was a span of 16 bases. Naive CD8 populations comprised CD45RO-negative cells positively selected for CCR7, excluding terminally differentiated effector memory CD45RA+ cells. As to this clone: Its antigen is not known.

Once extracted for a subset, genomic DNA was divided evenly among several immunoSEQ plates. Profiling relied on immunoSEQ multiplex PCR, and the TCRdb table lists in-frame clones only, not all of them. The sample has more than 2 million clones, roughly 93% seen once. Findings of the study overall: The small donor group covered limited genetic and exposure diversity.

The J gene is TRBJ1-1, the V gene TRBV5-4, with D tentatively TRBD1 (5 bases). This TCR derives from a man younger than 35 in good health. Some clones in this sample may be carry-over from other donors' samples. Specimen: naive CD8+ T cells from PBMCs. The CDR3: CASSHAGTGMNTEAFF. The CDR3 DNA reads TGTGCCAGCAGCCATGCAGGGACGGGAATGAACACTGAAGCTTTCTTT.